The clone carrying this T cell receptor (beta chain) was recorded a few times. Its antigen is currently unknown. This record comes from a study of beta chain features in type 1 diabetes. J lost 4 bases, V lost 3 bases, and 4 bases had no gene match. CDR1 and CDR2 (germline): SGHDN, FVKESK. CDR3 length: 14 amino acids. Expressed TCRB transcripts were sequenced, since all the RNA that had been isolated was reverse transcribed. Some clones are missing from TCRdb's copy, which holds only in-frame ones; the method was immunoSEQ multiplex PCR. The sample consists of just under 150,000 clones, more than 9% of them appearing once. General study points: Naive, central memory and Treg TCRB repertoires appeared more alike in patients than in healthy donors. Highly expressing activated T cells could be over-counted with a cDNA template.

Based on CD45RO/CCR7/CD25/CD127/CD95/CD27, CD4+ regulatory, stem cell-like memory, naive and central memory cells were sorted. This TCR was recovered from a man aged 18 to 29 in good health. V gene TRBV14 combines with J gene TRBJ1-1, with TRBD1 matching over 8 bases. The sequenced sample was naive CD4+ T cells from blood. Here the CDR3 DNA reads TGTGCCAGCAGCCAGCAGGGGGCATTCACTGAAGCTTTCTTT. This sequence encodes CASSQQGAFTEAFF.